This entry features one T cell receptor (beta chain) sequence. The antigen is undetermined. Looked up from germline, CDR1 is SQVTM and CDR2 is ANQGSEA. V was clipped by 6 bases and J by 3 bases, with 11 bases between them. The CDR3 has 12 residues. This sample was included in a study of cytomegalovirus exposure and HLA in healthy donors. Researchers ran the PCR with 60 Vbeta and 13 Jbeta primers. Profiled with immunoSEQ multiplex PCR; TCRdb holds only in-frame clones, not every one. This sample carries around 97,000 clones, over 75% of them seen once, and the ten largest clones take over 5%. Study-wide findings and caveats: An analysis done earlier found most TCR beta V segments productive about 90% or about 30% of the time. In a later analysis, TCR beta V- and J-gene trimming was associated with a missense DCLRE1C variant. Some highly shared sequence variants likely arose as a pipeline artifact.

The V and J genes are TRBV29-1 and TRBJ1-2; D is uncertain. This clonotype was obtained from a man aged 35-49 years in good health and CMV-seropositive. Sequenced input: PBMCs. CDR3 in DNA: TGCAGCGTCCCCAGCGGGCACTATGGCTACACCTTC. It specifies CSVPSGHYGYTF.